One sample yielded the 27 T cell receptor beta chains listed below, sequenced in a study of CD8+CD57+ T cells in acquired aplastic anemia. Profiling of TCR beta VDJ combinations and CDR3 sequences used genomic DNA as template. TCRdb ran MiXCR on the reads and lists one entry per CDR3 protein. The sample holds more than 250,000 distinct CDR3 sequences, around 82% seen once. CD8+CD57+ cell expansion, shown by flow cytometry, had occurred in the patients selected for sequencing. Material: sorted CD4+, CD8+, or CD8+CD57+ T cells (not recorded which) from PBMCs. The receptors were sampled from a human donor with aplastic anemia.

This chain joins TRBV25-1 and TRBJ1-2, with 11 bases that match TRBD1. Unmatched junction bases numbered 3, after V lost 2 bases and J lost 4 bases. This CDR3 is 15 amino acids long. Germline V gives CDR1 MGHDK, CDR2 SYGVNS. CDR3 in amino acids: CASSEGTGGAYGYTF. As DNA, the CDR3 is TGTGCCAGCAGTGAAGGGACAGGGGGTGCCTATGGCTACACCTTC.

V is TRBV5-4 and J is TRBJ2-5, with 9 nucleotides matching TRBD2. The CDR3 extends over 17 amino acids. Trimming took 2 bases from V and 1 from J; bases not matched to a gene: 9. The germline V gene has CDR1 SGHNT and CDR2 YYREEE (reference sequence). The CDR3: CASSFTSGLAAQETQYF. The CDR3 DNA reads TGTGCCAGCAGCTTTACTAGCGGGCTAGCGGCCCAAGAGACCCAGTACTTC. The full variable domain, completed using reference TRBV5-4 and TRBJ2-5, is ETGVTQSPTHLIKTRGQQVTLRCSSQSGHNTVSWYQQALGQGPQFIFQYYREEENGRGNFPPRFSGLQFPNYSSELNVNALELDDSALYLCASSFTSGLAAQETQYFGPGTRLLVL.

This clonotype was found once. The V gene is TRBV3-1, the J gene TRBJ2-5, with 10 positions matching TRBD1. Trimming at V came to 0 bases and at J to 2 bases, leaving 3 bases not matched to a gene. The CDR3 runs 16 residues. Germline CDR1 is LGHDT and CDR2 is YNNKEL (reference sequence). The CDR3 sequence is CASSQDGGQGQETQYF. The CDR3 DNA reads TGTGCCAGCAGCCAAGATGGGGGACAGGGGCAAGAGACCCAGTACTTC.

Turning to this clonotype: Relative to the germline gene, one junction end is altered; a read error may explain this. The gene calls are TRBV15 and TRBJ2-1; 7 nucleotides agree with TRBD1. The CDR3 is made up of 14 amino acids. From germline, CDR1 is LNHNV and CDR2 YYDKDF (reference sequence). The CDR3: CASSTGQEQEDQFF. In DNA form, the CDR3 reads TGTGCCAGCAGCACAGGACAGGAGCAAGAGGACCAGTTCTTC.

CDR3 residues: CATSGGGPGNTIYF. As DNA, the CDR3 is TGTGCCACCTCCGGGGGCGGTCCTGGAAACACCATATATTTT. This rearrangement joins TRBV9 to TRBJ1-3; D is perhaps TRBD1 (6 bases). The length of the CDR3 is 14 residues. The V gene lost 9 bases and the J gene lost 2 bases, with 15 bases spanning the gap. The germline V gene has CDR1 SGDLS and CDR2 YYNGEE.

About this clonotype: At one end the junction does not follow the germline gene, possibly because of a read error. V is TRBV7-9 and J is TRBJ2-5; D perhaps matches TRBD2 (5 bases). Germline CDR1 and CDR2: SEHNR and FQNEAQ (reference sequence). This CDR3 comprises 14 residues. The CDR3 is CASSGESKVGSAKF. CDR3 coding DNA: TGTGCCAGCAGCGGGGAGAGCAAAGTTGGTTCGGCCAAATTC. The full variable domain, with the rest looked up from reference TRBV7-9 and TRBJ2-5, is DTGVSQNPRHKITKRGQNVTFRCDPISEHNRLYWYRQTLGQGPEFLTYFQNEAQLEKSRLLSDRFSAERPKGSFSTLEIQRTEQGDSAMYLCASSGESKVGSAKFGPGTRLLVL.

Comments on this clonotype: A read error may account for a junction end that differs from germline. The chain combines TRBV7-9 with TRBJ2-6, with TRBD2 matching over 10 bases. CDR1 and CDR2 from the germline V gene are SEHNR and FQNEAQ (reference sequence). The length of the CDR3 is 16 residues. DNA for the CDR3: TGCGCCAGCAGCCAGAGGCGGCGGACTAGCGGCCACAATCTGACTTTC. Its protein product is CASSQRRRTSGHNLTF.

J is TRBJ1-1 and V is TRBV2, with TRBD1 identical over 7 bases. V lost 5 bases to trimming and J lost 13 bases; unmatched junction nucleotides: 13. CDR1 SNHLY and CDR2 FYNNEI come from the germline V gene. The CDR3 consists of 13 residues. CDR3 nucleotide sequence: TGTGCCAGCAGTTACAGGGGAGGGAGTGAGGATTTCTTT. Encoded protein: CASSYRGGSEDFF.

The chain links TRBV11-3 to TRBJ1-6; tentative D call: TRBD1 (5 bases). In germline, CDR1 is SGHNT, CDR2 YENEEA. V was cut by 3 bases and J by 13 bases, with 19 bases left in between. The CDR3 covers 15 residues. The CDR3 coding sequence is TGTGCCAGCAGCTTGGGCCGGACACAGCGATCCCCCCTCCACTTT. This encodes CASSLGRTQRSPLHF.

Regarding this clonotype: Sequence at one end of the junction differs from germline and may be a read error. The chain recombines TRBV5-1 with TRBJ2-5; D is ambiguous. CDR3 size: 14 residues. Germline CDR1 and CDR2: SGHRS and YFSETQ. CDR3 sequence: CATSLDGDQETQYF. The DNA for the CDR3 is TGTGCCACCAGCTTAGACGGAGACCAAGAGACCCAGTACTTC.

The gene calls are TRBV29-1 and TRBJ1-1; D is unclear. V was cut by 0 bases and J by 14 bases, with 22 bases left in between. The germline V gene encodes CDR1 SQVTM and CDR2 ANQGSEA. The CDR3 spans 14 residues. The CDR3 bases are TGCAGCGTTGAAGATATGACGGGAGCAGCTACGCAGTTCTTT. Translating it yields CSVEDMTGAATQFF.

As for this clonotype: Germline and junction disagree at one end, which may indicate a read error. V usage is TRBV7-2 and J usage is TRBJ2-3, with D possibly called TRBD1 or TRBD2 (5 bases each). The CDR3 is made up of 15 amino acids. CDR1 is SGHTA and CDR2 is FQGNSA in the germline V gene. The CDR3 region has the DNA TGCGCCAGCAGCCCCGACAGAGGGAGAGGCTACACCCTCTATTTT. Translated, it gives CASSPDRGRGYTLYF. The full variable domain, in which reference TRBV7-2 and TRBJ2-3 provide the parts outside the CDR3, is GAGVSQSPSNKVTEKGKDVELRCDPISGHTALYWYRQSLGQGLEFLIYFQGNSAPDKSGLPSDRFSAERTGGSVSTLTIQRTQQEDSAVYLCASSPDRGRGYTLYFGPGTRLTVL.

The rearrangement uses TRBV2 and TRBJ2-3; D gene ambiguous. This CDR3 spans 16 amino acids. With 2 bases removed from V and 0 bases from J, the gap between germline ends came to 12 bases. Germline V CDR1 and CDR2: SNHLY, FYNNEI. CDR3 in DNA: TGTGCCAGCAGTGAAACGAGACACTCTAGCACAGATACGCAGTATTTT. Translating it yields CASSETRHSSTDTQYF.

The chain joins TRBV7-8 to TRBJ2-7; 7 bases are shared with TRBD1. This CDR3 comprises 14 residues. The germline gives CDR1 SGHVS, CDR2 FQNEAQ. CDR3 nucleotides: TGTGCCAGCAGCTTTCATCCAGACGGGACAGACCTTTCCGTC. It yields the protein CASSFHPDGTDLSV.

The table lists this clonotype with a count of one. No conserved phenylalanine or tryptophan ends this CDR3, so it is likely a read error. The DNA is left out, because the CDR3 cannot be placed on it with certainty; the CDR3 is given as TCRdb lists it. The V call is TRBV7-9, the J call TRBJ2-3. Per germline, CDR1 SEHNR and CDR2 FQNEAQ (reference sequence). The CDR3 length is 13 residues, termini included. The CDR3 sequence: CASGADDTQSYYP.

The rearrangement uses TRBV27 and TRBJ1-6; the D gene is possibly TRBD1 (5 bases). The CDR3 has 11 amino acids. Germline V gene lookup returns CDR1 MNHEY and CDR2 SMNVEV (reference sequence). V was pared by 5 bases and J by 16 bases, with 12 bases between. The CDR3 sequence is CASSPGTGLHF. CDR3 sequence (DNA): TGTGCCAGCAGTCCAGGGACGGGACTCCACTTT.

The chain has TRBV7-8 and TRBJ2-7; TRBD2 is a possible D gene (6 bases). V was trimmed by 0 bases and J by 8 bases, leaving 17 bases between them. Germline CDR1 reads SGHVS; CDR2 reads FQNEAQ. The CDR3 has 15 amino acids. In nucleotides, the CDR3 is TGTGCCAGCAGCTTAGCGGGAGGACCGCGTACGCAGCAGTACTTC. This gives the protein CASSLAGGPRTQQYF.

This clonotype occurred a few times. The CDR3 spells CASSLDRRGYTF. The DNA of the CDR3 is TGTGCCAGCAGCTTAGATCGAAGAGGCTACACCTTC. V and J are TRBV7-9 and TRBJ1-2; unclear D gene. The CDR3 is 12 residues long. With 1 base removed from V and 8 bases from J, the gap between germline ends came to 8 bases. Germline V gene lookup returns CDR1 SEHNR and CDR2 FQNEAQ (reference sequence).

The chain carries TRBV7-8 and TRBJ2-7; D remains ambiguous. This CDR3 region has 18 residues. Trimming shortened V by 0 bases and J by 1 base, and 19 bases separated the two germline ends. CDR1 and CDR2 from the germline V gene are SGHVS and FQNEAQ. Written as DNA, the CDR3 is TGTGCCAGCAGCTTAGCTCCAGGCCGGAATGCCCTTTCCTACGAGCAGTACGTC. Translation: CASSLAPGRNALSYEQYV.

The V call is TRBV7-2, the J call TRBJ1-6; no clear D gene. Trimming removed 3 bases at V and 19 bases at J, with 22 bases between. Per the germline V gene, CDR1 is SGHTA and CDR2 is FQGNSA. CDR3 length: 14 residues. The CDR3 DNA sequence: TGTGCCAGCAGCTTGGGTGGCTATAATTCTACGCTGCACTTT. Its translation is CASSLGGYNSTLHF.

The chain links TRBV2 to TRBJ2-5; weak D call: TRBD2 (6 bases). The J call may be wrong; the DNA end is better matched by TRBJ2-1. Germline CDR1 is SNHLY and CDR2 is FYNNEI. This CDR3 spans 14 amino acids. The CDR3 DNA reads TGTGCCAGCAGTGATGGCGGGATGCAAGAGCAGCAGTTCTTC. Translating it yields CASSDGGMQEQQFF.

The chain combines TRBV24-1 with TRBJ2-3, with 7 positions matching TRBD1. The germline gives CDR1 KGHDR, CDR2 SFDVKD. The trim removed 9 bases at V and 8 bases at J, leaving 10 bases unmatched. The CDR3 length is 13 residues. The CDR3 DNA is TGTGCCACCGGGGAAGGGGGCACCGGTACGCAGTATTTT. Translation gives CATGEGGTGTQYF.

CDR3 coding DNA: TGTGCCAGCAGCGTCCGGCGCCTAGCCTACGAGCAGTACTTC. It encodes CASSVRRLAYEQYF. This chain connects TRBV7-3 to TRBJ2-7; D not resolved. CDR1 and CDR2 (germline): SGHTA, FQGTGA. The CDR3 runs to 14 residues. V lost 5 bases, J lost 2 bases, and 13 bases lay in between.

On this clonotype itself: A junction end diverges from the germline sequence, so it may reflect a read error. The chain has TRBV7-2 and TRBJ2-2; possible D gene TRBD1, 6 bases. The CDR3 spans 14 residues. Germline V CDR1 and CDR2: SGHTA, FQGNSA. CDR3 in amino acids: CASSFQPNRTALSF. The CDR3 DNA is TGTGCCAGCAGCTTTCAGCCGAACAGGACAGCCCTGTCCTTT.

Remarks on this clonotype: The conserved final phenylalanine or tryptophan is absent from the CDR3, which likely points to a read error. The limits of the CDR3 on the DNA are not certain, so only TCRdb's listed CDR3 is given. The CDR3 sequence is CASSLTVRNQPQHFG. V gene TRBV19 combines with J gene TRBJ2-1; TRBD1 is taken as the D call from the table, unchecked against the DNA. Germline CDR1 LNHDA, CDR2 SQIVND (reference sequence). The CDR3 contains 15 residues when both ends are counted.

This clonotype was counted ten times or more. The chain carries TRBV7-2 and TRBJ2-5; 15 bases are a match to TRBD2. CDR1 and CDR2 from the germline V gene are SGHTA and FQGNSA. This CDR3 region has 19 residues. V dropped 5 bases and J dropped 5; count of bases not matched to a gene: 15. The CDR3 region has the DNA TGTGCCAGCAGCCCCAGACGGACTAGCGGGGGGGCGAGGCAGGAGACCCAGTACTTC. Translating gives CASSPRRTSGGARQETQYF.

This clonotype is a singleton in its sample. V gene TRBV12-3 or TRBV12-4 combines with J gene TRBJ2-5; D is unresolved. V was pared by 2 bases and J by 0 bases, with 1 base between. The CDR3 is made up of 12 amino acids. The DNA for the CDR3 is TGTGCCAGCAGTTTACACCAAGAGACCCAGTACTTC. Its protein is CASSLHQETQYF.